This T cell receptor (beta chain) was observed in a study of cytomegalovirus exposure and HLA in healthy donors. Study-level background: In an earlier analysis, 95 million to 140 million unique TCR beta sequences were found from 150 million to 200 million T cells. General study points: Trimming of TCR beta V- and J-genes showed a link, identified in a later analysis, to a missense DCLRE1C variant. Later, an analysis showed that TCR beta chains associated with HLA were more clonally expanded than others that were equally common.

The PCR employed 60 Vbeta primers together with 13 Jbeta primers. The protocol was immunoSEQ multiplex PCR, while the TCRdb copy is restricted to in-frame clones and leaves out a portion. The sample carries about 78,000 clones, 80% recorded once. This CDR3 has 15 amino acids. Germline values: CDR1 LGHNA, CDR2 YNFKEQ. Unmatched junction bases numbered 6, after V lost 2 bases and J lost 8 bases. Worth noting for this clone: What it binds is not known.

The sequenced sample was PBMCs. This chain links TRBV4-2 with TRBJ1-2; 12 nucleotides match TRBD1. The source of this sequence is a woman aged 45-59 years in good health and CMV-seropositive. CDR3 DNA: TGTGCCAGCAGCCAACCGGGACAGGGGGCGGAGGGCTACACCTTC. Its protein is CASSQPGQGAEGYTF.